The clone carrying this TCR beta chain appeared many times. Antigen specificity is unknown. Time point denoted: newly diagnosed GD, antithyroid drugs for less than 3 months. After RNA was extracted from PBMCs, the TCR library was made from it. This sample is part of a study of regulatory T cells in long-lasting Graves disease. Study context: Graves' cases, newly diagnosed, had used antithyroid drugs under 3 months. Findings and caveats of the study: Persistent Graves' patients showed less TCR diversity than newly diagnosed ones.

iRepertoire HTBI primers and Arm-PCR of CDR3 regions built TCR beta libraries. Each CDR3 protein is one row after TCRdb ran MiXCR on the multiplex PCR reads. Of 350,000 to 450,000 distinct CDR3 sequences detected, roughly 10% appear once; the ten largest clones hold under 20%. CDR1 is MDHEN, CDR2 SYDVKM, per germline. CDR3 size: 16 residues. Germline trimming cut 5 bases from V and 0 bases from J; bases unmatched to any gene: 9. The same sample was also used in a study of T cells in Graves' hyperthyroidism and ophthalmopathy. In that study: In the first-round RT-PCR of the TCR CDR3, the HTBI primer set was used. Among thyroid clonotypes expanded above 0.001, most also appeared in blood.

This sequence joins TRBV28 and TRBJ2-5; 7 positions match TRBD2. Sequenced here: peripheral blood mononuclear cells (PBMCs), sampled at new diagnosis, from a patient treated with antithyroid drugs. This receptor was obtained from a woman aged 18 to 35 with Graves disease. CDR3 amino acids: CASSPRDYPYQETQYF. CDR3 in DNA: TGTGCCAGCAGTCCTCGGGACTATCCGTACCAAGAGACCCAGTACTTC.